A single T cell receptor (beta chain) is shown here with its context. Original methodology: From reference gene primer amplification, estimates of nucleated cell counts were derived. Using immunoSEQ multiplex PCR, the repertoire was profiled, and TCRdb retains in-frame clones only, with some absent. That table supplies the V and J calls and clone size; D and trimming were determined from the DNA. This table has approximately 82,000 clones, 65% to 85% appearing once. The entry originates in a study of blood T cell repertoires in COVID-19. In the study overall: Sites across the United States, Italy and Spain contributed samples from acute and convalescent COVID-19.

Germline CDR1 and CDR2: SGHRS and YFSETQ. There are 13 residues in the CDR3. With 0 bases removed from V and 4 bases from J, the gap between germline ends came to 8 bases. This receptor was obtained from an older woman with acute or convalescent COVID-19. The rearrangement links TRBV5-1 to TRBJ2-7; no reliable D call. Sequenced sample: peripheral blood. CDR3 coding DNA: TGCGCCAGCAGCTTGGATGAAGCGTACGAGCAGTACTTC. It yields the protein CASSLDEAYEQYF.